This is a list of T cell receptor beta chains from one sample in a study of cytomegalovirus exposure and HLA in healthy donors. Sequencing used immunoSEQ multiplex PCR; TCRdb keeps in-frame clones, though not all of them. The table has around 150,000 clones, around four fifths seen once. Specimen: PBMCs. These receptor sequences come from a man aged 45 to 65 in good health and CMV-seropositive. Each CDR3 is given without its conserved first and last residue. The order of the fields is clone size, J gene, V gene, D gene, CDR3 protein. D genes are given only for firm matches. A row's size may be missing; if present it is once, few, many or a size class.

abundance: .; j_gene: TRBJ1-4; v_gene: TRBV15; d_gene: .; CDR3aa: ATSRAGKLF
abundance: few; j_gene: TRBJ1-1; v_gene: TRBV28; d_gene: .; CDR3aa: ASSLAGGLGTEAF
abundance: .; j_gene: TRBJ1-2; v_gene: TRBV11-1; d_gene: TRBD1; CDR3aa: ASSLMGQGNYGYT
abundance: .; j_gene: TRBJ2-7; v_gene: TRBV27; d_gene: .; CDR3aa: ASSSYRDSYEQY
abundance: .; j_gene: TRBJ1-6; v_gene: TRBV6-6; d_gene: .; CDR3aa: ASSPQLSSYNSPLH
abundance: .; j_gene: TRBJ1-2; v_gene: TRBV5-5; d_gene: .; CDR3aa: ASSPEGYGYT
abundance: .; j_gene: TRBJ2-2; v_gene: TRBV7-9; d_gene: TRBD2; CDR3aa: ASSFTSAGDDGELF
abundance: .; j_gene: TRBJ1-1; v_gene: TRBV18; d_gene: .; CDR3aa: ASSPGQNTEAF
abundance: once; j_gene: TRBJ1-5; v_gene: TRBV30; d_gene: .; CDR3aa: AWSRGYNQPQH
abundance: .; j_gene: TRBJ2-7; v_gene: TRBV7-2; d_gene: TRBD1; CDR3aa: ASSLNRGPYEQY
abundance: once; j_gene: TRBJ2-4; v_gene: TRBV19; d_gene: .; CDR3aa: ASTLSGGQGIQY
abundance: .; j_gene: TRBJ1-3; v_gene: TRBV7-9; d_gene: .; CDR3aa: ASSLRGASGNTIY
abundance: .; j_gene: TRBJ1-5; v_gene: TRBV2; d_gene: TRBD1; CDR3aa: ASSLGQAQPQH
abundance: .; j_gene: TRBJ1-1; v_gene: TRBV29-1; d_gene: .; CDR3aa: SVGNTEAF
abundance: once; j_gene: TRBJ1-1; v_gene: TRBV19; d_gene: .; CDR3aa: ASRIGGNTEAF
abundance: .; j_gene: TRBJ2-7; v_gene: TRBV4-2; d_gene: TRBD2; CDR3aa: ASSSPGGGSYEQY
abundance: .; j_gene: TRBJ1-1; v_gene: TRBV5-6; d_gene: TRBD1; CDR3aa: ASSVPGQGSTEAF
abundance: .; j_gene: TRBJ1-6; v_gene: TRBV5-4; d_gene: TRBD1; CDR3aa: ASNLDRGFNSPLH
abundance: .; j_gene: TRBJ2-7; v_gene: TRBV5-6; d_gene: TRBD1; CDR3aa: ASSLFRDSYSYEQY
abundance: .; j_gene: TRBJ1-3; v_gene: TRBV2; d_gene: .; CDR3aa: ASSYTPSGNTIY
abundance: .; j_gene: TRBJ2-7; v_gene: TRBV28; d_gene: .; CDR3aa: ASSSPQGKGYEQY
abundance: .; j_gene: TRBJ2-5; v_gene: TRBV29-1; d_gene: .; CDR3aa: SVEDTGYQETQY
abundance: .; j_gene: TRBJ2-7; v_gene: TRBV28; d_gene: .; CDR3aa: ASSFRGDGEQY
abundance: .; j_gene: TRBJ2-5; v_gene: TRBV7-2; d_gene: TRBD2; CDR3aa: ASSFPSGRAGKETQY
abundance: .; j_gene: TRBJ2-3; v_gene: TRBV28; d_gene: .; CDR3aa: AAVKTGRSDTQY
abundance: once; j_gene: TRBJ2-1; v_gene: TRBV5-4; d_gene: TRBD2; CDR3aa: ASSSRRGEGNEQF
abundance: .; j_gene: TRBJ2-3; v_gene: TRBV9; d_gene: TRBD2; CDR3aa: ASSIGGTLADTQY